A single sample gave rise to the 28 T cell receptor beta chains below, sequenced in a study of shared clonotypes between healthy human individuals. TCRdb keeps only in-frame clones here, not all; method: immunoSEQ multiplex PCR. This table has approximately 1.4 million clones, around 98% appearing once. The specimen sequenced was naive CD4+ T cells sorted from blood. The subset is: CD45RA+ positively selected. These receptors were obtained from a man aged 25-40 years in good health.

J is TRBJ2-5 and V is TRBV5-1; TRBD2 aligns across 13 bases. J lost 0 bases, V lost 0 bases, and 11 bases had no gene match. Germline V gives CDR1 SGHRS, CDR2 YFSETQ. The CDR3 has 20 residues. This CDR3 is CASSLAGTSGTGGDQETQYF. The CDR3 nucleotides are TGCGCCAGCAGCTTGGCCGGGACTAGCGGGACGGGCGGGGACCAAGAGACCCAGTACTTC.

The rearrangement uses TRBV7-9 and TRBJ1-1; the D gene is possibly TRBD1 (6 bases). The germline gives CDR1 SEHNR, CDR2 FQNEAQ (reference sequence). Trimming cost V 8 bases and J 5 bases, with 27 bases left between them. The CDR3 is 17 residues long. The DNA of the CDR3 is TGTGCCAGCGTCGGCACCTCACGCGGGGGGCAGATAACTGAAGCTTTCTTT. Translating it yields CASVGTSRGGQITEAFF.

The V gene is TRBV4-1, the J gene TRBJ2-7; 7 bases align to TRBD1. The CDR3 consists of 14 residues. Germline V gives CDR1 MGHRA, CDR2 YSYEKL. J lost 4 bases, V lost 3 bases, and 6 bases had no gene match. Here the CDR3 reads CASSHGQDGYEQYF. The CDR3 DNA is TGCGCCAGCAGCCACGGACAGGACGGGTACGAGCAGTACTTC.

Comments on this clone: Other DNA sequences in the same sample also yield this CDR3. This chain links TRBV5-6 with TRBJ2-2; D not resolved. The germline V and J ends were trimmed by 3 bases and 3 bases, with 6 bases remaining between them. From germline, CDR1 is SGHDT and CDR2 YYEEEE. The CDR3 is 13 residues long. CDR3 nucleotides: TGTGCCAGCAGCTCACGATACACCGGGGAGCTGTTTTTT. This sequence encodes CASSSRYTGELFF.

This sequence joins TRBV5-5 and TRBJ2-7, with a weak D call TRBD1 (7 bases). The germline V gene encodes CDR1 SGHKS and CDR2 YYEKEE (reference sequence). Trimming pared 3 bases from V and 1 base from J, leaving 14 bases between. The CDR3 length is 15 residues. The CDR3 DNA sequence: TGTGCCAGCAGCTCCTGGGCAGGGGGGTCCTACGAGCAGTACTTC. Its protein is CASSSWAGGSYEQYF.

The chain recombines TRBV7-9 with TRBJ1-2, with 10 bases fitting TRBD1. In germline, CDR1 is SEHNR, CDR2 FQNEAQ (reference sequence). The V and J ends lost 3 bases and 2 bases, in that order; junction bases with no gene match: 6. This CDR3 is built from 16 residues. CDR3 coding DNA: TGTGCCAGCAGCTTCCGGGACAGGGGATCGAACTATGGCTACACCTTC. This encodes CASSFRDRGSNYGYTF.

V is TRBV19 and J is TRBJ2-7, with 8 bases matching TRBD1. This CDR3 region has 15 residues. Germline loops: CDR1 LNHDA, CDR2 SQIVND (reference sequence). Trimming at V came to 5 bases and at J to 7 bases, leaving 13 bases not matched to a gene. The CDR3 DNA follows: TGTGCCAGTAGTCTCGCCCAGGGGGCAACTTTGGAGCAGTACTTC. It yields the protein CASSLAQGATLEQYF.

This clone came up once. This sequence joins TRBV19 and TRBJ2-5, with 7 positions matching TRBD2. Germline values: CDR1 LNHDA, CDR2 SQIVND (reference sequence). The CDR3 is 15 amino acids. Unmatched junction bases numbered 8, after V lost 2 bases and J lost 5 bases. CDR3 residues: CASSITRGGSETQYF. The CDR3 region has the DNA TGTGCCAGTAGTATAACCCGTGGCGGGAGTGAGACCCAGTACTTC.

The chain is built from TRBV19 and TRBJ1-1; D gene unclear. CDR1 and CDR2 (germline): LNHDA, SQIVND (reference sequence). The CDR3 covers 14 residues. The V end was cut by 4 bases, the J end by 2 bases, with 11 bases between. CDR3 loop: CASSKGRTNTEAFF. Here the CDR3 DNA reads TGTGCCAGTAGTAAAGGACGGACTAACACTGAAGCTTTCTTT.

The chain links TRBV7-6 to TRBJ2-5; D might be TRBD1 or TRBD2, each matching 5 bases. Trimming removed 8 bases from V and 7 bases from J, with 8 bases in between. Per the germline V gene, CDR1 is SGHVS and CDR2 is FNYEAQ. The CDR3 has 10 amino acids. The CDR3 loop reads CASEGLTQYF. The CDR3 DNA sequence: TGTGCCAGCGAGGGGTTGACCCAGTACTTC.

The V call is TRBV7-6, the J call TRBJ2-7; 14 bases line up with TRBD2. This CDR3 has 14 residues. V lost 5 bases to trimming and J lost 6 bases; unmatched junction nucleotides: 3. Germline V gene sequence: CDR1 SGHVS, CDR2 FNYEAQ. CDR3 residues: CASSTGLAGVEQYF. CDR3 bases: TGTGCCAGCAGCACGGGACTAGCGGGAGTCGAGCAGTACTTC.

This sequence joins TRBV7-9 and TRBJ2-2; tentative D call: TRBD1 (5 bases). The ends were cut back, 1 base at V and 4 bases at J, with 10 bases in the middle. This CDR3 spans 15 amino acids. Per the germline V gene, CDR1 is SEHNR and CDR2 is FQNEAQ (reference sequence). The CDR3 coding sequence is TGTGCCAGCAGCTTAGGCAGGGCGCCCACCGGGGAGCTGTTTTTT. Protein sequence: CASSLGRAPTGELFF.

This chain uses TRBV5-4 with TRBJ2-3; D is unresolved. Germline V gene sequence: CDR1 SGHNT, CDR2 YYREEE (reference sequence). V was trimmed by 5 bases and J by 3 bases, leaving 13 bases between them. CDR3 length: 14 amino acids. DNA for the CDR3: TGTGCCAGCAGTTCTCCACAAAGGACAGATACGCAGTATTTT. It specifies CASSSPQRTDTQYF.

This clone was found once. CDR3 in DNA: TGTGCCAGCAGCGCAGGACAGGGGGTCGGAAAGACCCAGTACTTC. This gives the protein CASSAGQGVGKTQYF. The rearrangement uses TRBV9 and TRBJ2-5; 10 positions agree with TRBD1. The CDR3 runs to 15 residues. V lost 3 bases to trimming and J lost 6 bases; unmatched junction nucleotides: 8. CDR1 SGDLS and CDR2 YYNGEE come from the germline V gene.

V gene TRBV29-1 combines with J gene TRBJ2-7, with 8 bases aligning to TRBD2. With 2 bases clipped from V and 4 bases from J, the junction kept 10 bases outside the gene matches. Germline V gene lookup returns CDR1 SQVTM and CDR2 ANQGSEA. The CDR3 consists of 15 residues. CDR3 in amino acids: CSVEWVAGRFYEQYF. In DNA, the CDR3 is TGCAGCGTTGAATGGGTAGCGGGAAGGTTTTACGAGCAGTACTTC.

The rearrangement links TRBV19 to TRBJ1-2, with 7 bases that match TRBD1. CDR3 size: 14 residues. Germline V gene lookup returns CDR1 LNHDA and CDR2 SQIVND (reference sequence). V was clipped by 7 bases and J by 6 bases; unmatched bases: 11. CDR3 sequence (DNA): TGTGCCAGTATCGACAGGGAGCACCACCATGGCTACACCTTC. This codes for CASIDREHHHGYTF.

The sample holds one count of this clone. The CDR3 bases are TGTGCCAGCAGCCCATTAGCGGGAGGGCGGTTTGGAACGCAGTATTTT. Protein: CASSPLAGGRFGTQYF. The chain joins TRBV7-9 to TRBJ2-3; TRBD2 matches 11 bases. This CDR3 has 16 amino acids. The V gene's germline CDR1 is SEHNR and CDR2 FQNEAQ (reference sequence). V was clipped by 5 bases and J by 9 bases; unmatched bases: 13. Using reference TRBV7-9 and TRBJ2-3 for the parts outside the CDR3, the full variable domain is DTGVSQNPRHKITKRGQNVTFRCDPISEHNRLYWYRQTLGQGPEFLTYFQNEAQLEKSRLLSDRFSAERPKGSFSTLEIQRTEQGDSAMYLCASSPLAGGRFGTQYFGPGTRLTVL.

The J gene is TRBJ1-1, the V gene TRBV4-1, with D hard to call. The CDR3 is made up of 18 amino acids. Trimming removed 0 bases from V and 3 bases from J, with 20 bases in between. Germline V gene data show CDR1 as MGHRA and CDR2 as YSYEKL. The CDR3 sequence is CASSQEHSRVEGYTEAFF. The DNA of the CDR3 is TGCGCCAGCAGCCAAGAACACTCCCGGGTCGAGGGATACACTGAAGCTTTCTTT.

The J gene is TRBJ2-3, the V gene TRBV5-1; TRBD1 matches at 8 bases. CDR3 size: 16 residues. V shed 4 bases, J shed 1 base, and the junction held 8 bases outside the gene matches. CDR1 SGHRS and CDR2 YFSETQ come from the germline V gene. The CDR3 DNA is TGCGCCAGCAGCACCCAAGGACAGGGCCGCACAGATACGCAGTATTTT. Translated, it gives CASSTQGQGRTDTQYF. Full variable domain (rest looked up from reference TRBV5-1 and TRBJ2-3): KAGVTQTPRYLIKTRGQQVTLSCSPISGHRSVSWYQQTPGQGLQFLFEYFSETQRNKGNFPGRFSGRQFSNSRSEMNVSTLELGDSALYLCASSTQGQGRTDTQYFGPGTRLTVL.

This clone was recorded once. The chain recombines TRBV10-1 with TRBJ2-2; D perhaps matches TRBD2 (5 bases). In germline, CDR1 is WNHNN, CDR2 SYGVQD (reference sequence). The CDR3 covers 12 residues. Between the trimmed V and J ends, which lost 6 bases and 5 bases, there was a span of 7 bases. CDR3 nucleotides: TGCGCCAGCAGGAGGGAAACCGGGGAGCTGTTTTTT. It yields the protein CASRRETGELFF.

V gene TRBV27 combines with J gene TRBJ2-7; 7 bases fit TRBD1. CDR1 and CDR2 (germline): MNHEY, SMNVEV (reference sequence). Unmatched junction bases numbered 6, after V lost 6 bases and J lost 1 base. The CDR3 spans 14 residues. CDR3: CASSPTGISYEQYF. The CDR3 nucleotides read TGTGCCAGCAGCCCGACAGGGATATCCTACGAGCAGTACTTC.

The rearrangement joins TRBV19 to TRBJ1-3; D gene uncertain. The CDR3 has 13 amino acids. Germline assignment: CDR1 LNHDA and CDR2 SQIVND (reference sequence). V lost 3 bases and J lost 4, with 7 bases in between. Here the CDR3 DNA reads TGTGCCAGTAGTATTGGACGAGGAAACACCATATATTTT. Translating it yields CASSIGRGNTIYF. Based on the CDR3 plus reference TRBV19 and TRBJ1-3, the full variable domain is DGGITQSPKYLFRKEGQNVTLSCEQNLNHDAMYWYRQDPGQGLRLIYYSQIVNDFQKGDIAEGYSVSREKKESFPLTVTSAQKNPTAFYLCASSIGRGNTIYFGEGSWLTVV.

This clone was recorded once. The CDR3 protein is CAISGGAHYNEQFF. For the CDR3, the DNA is TGTGCCATCAGTGGGGGGGCGCACTACAATGAGCAGTTCTTC. The chain recombines TRBV10-3 with TRBJ2-1, with D perhaps assigned TRBD1 or TRBD2 (6 bases each). Germline loops: CDR1 ENHRY, CDR2 SYGVKD. The CDR3 sequence is 14 residues long. V was trimmed by 4 bases and J by 3 bases, leaving 10 bases between them.

The chain couples TRBV2 to TRBJ2-5, with TRBD2 matching over 8 bases. Germline V CDR1 and CDR2: SNHLY, FYNNEI. The CDR3 is 15 residues long. V lost 9 bases, J lost 1 base, and 10 bases stayed unmatched. The CDR3 loop reads CARTTSGSVQETQYF. The CDR3 coding sequence is TGTGCCAGGACGACCAGCGGGAGTGTCCAAGAGACCCAGTACTTC. Filled out from reference TRBV2 and TRBJ2-5, the complete variable domain reads EPEVTQTPSHQVTQMGQEVILRCVPISNHLYFYWYRQILGQKVEFLVSFYNNEISEKSEIFDDQFSVERPDGSNFTLKIRSTKLEDSAMYFCARTTSGSVQETQYFGPGTRLLVL.

This chain connects TRBV27 to TRBJ2-2, with 8 bases identical to TRBD2. Germline V gene data show CDR1 as MNHEY and CDR2 as SMNVEV (reference sequence). Losses at the gene ends were 2 bases for V and 5 bases for J; bases not matched to a gene: 7. This CDR3 is 16 amino acids long. CDR3 region: CASSLIAGGGTGELFF. CDR3 coding DNA: TGTGCCAGCAGTTTAATTGCGGGAGGTGGGACCGGGGAGCTGTTTTTT.

The chain is built from TRBV18 and TRBJ2-5; possibly TRBD1 for D (5 bases). The length of the CDR3 is 14 residues. CDR1 and CDR2 from the germline V gene are KGHSH and LQKENI. The V and J ends lost 5 bases and 3 bases respectively, with 13 bases between them. CDR3: CASSYDSPEETQYF. The DNA of the CDR3 is TGTGCCAGCTCATACGACAGCCCAGAAGAGACCCAGTACTTC. Drawing the rest from reference TRBV18 and TRBJ2-5, the complete variable domain is NAGVMQNPRHLVRRRGQEARLRCSPMKGHSHVYWYRQLPEEGLKFMVYLQKENIIDESGMPKERFSAEFPKEGPSILRIQQVVRGDSAAYFCASSYDSPEETQYFGPGTRLLVL.

The V call is TRBV29-1, the J call TRBJ2-7, with D maybe TRBD2 (7 bases). The CDR3 consists of 14 residues. Per germline, CDR1 SQVTM and CDR2 ANQGSEA. V shed 1 base and J shed 5 bases, with 15 bases lying between them. CDR3 nucleotide sequence: TGCAGCGTTGAAGGCCCAGCGGGACACAACGAGCAGTACTTC. This translates into CSVEGPAGHNEQYF.

The rearrangement joins TRBV13 to TRBJ2-5, with D perhaps given as TRBD1 or TRBD2 (5 bases each). This CDR3 contains 20 residues. Germline V gene lookup returns CDR1 PRHDT and CDR2 FYEKMQ (reference sequence). V lost 0 bases and J lost 2, with 25 bases in between. The CDR3 region is CASSLGARGADRVEQETQYF. The CDR3 nucleotides are TGTGCCAGCAGCTTAGGCGCACGGGGCGCCGATCGAGTGGAACAAGAGACCCAGTACTTC.